This TCR beta chain was sequenced in a study of T cell changes during pregnancy in multiple sclerosis. Only in-frame clones appear in the TCRdb table, and some are missing; sequencing was by immunoSEQ multiplex PCR. Here the sample spans fewer than 140,000 clones, 80% to 95% being singletons. This receptor was obtained from a female donor with multiple sclerosis, enrolled in a pregnancy study. The sample consisted of peripheral blood, taken after pregnancy.

The CDR3 nucleotides read TGTGCCAGCAGCCACAGGGGAGGACTCGACAATGAGCAGTTCTTC. It codes for CASSHRGGLDNEQFF. The chain has TRBV6-1 and TRBJ2-1, with D possibly TRBD1 on 7 matching bases. Germline CDR1 is MNHNS and CDR2 is SASEGT. The CDR3 is made up of 15 amino acids. V was cut by 6 bases and J by 5 bases, with 17 bases left in between.